Listed below are T cell receptor beta chains from one sample, sequenced in a study of blood T cell repertoires in COVID-19. Some clones are missing from TCRdb's copy, which holds only in-frame ones; the method was immunoSEQ multiplex PCR. This table holds 100,000 to 150,000 clones, around 81% found once. Sequencing was carried out using peripheral blood. The origin of the receptors is a man in his 70s with acute or convalescent COVID-19. Both conserved end residues are part of each CDR3. The D gene is left open where the match is weak. The size entry is marked missing in some rows and otherwise reads once, few, many or a size class.

d_call: TRBD2; v_call: TRBV7-2; j_call: TRBJ2-3; clone_size: .; cdr3_nt: TGTGCCAGCAGCCCCGGGGGGTATACGCAGTATTTT; cdr3_aa: CASSPGGYTQYF
d_call: .; v_call: TRBV7-2; j_call: TRBJ1-2; clone_size: .; cdr3_nt: TGTGCCAGCAGCTTACTTCGGACAGAAATCTACACCTTC; cdr3_aa: CASSLLRTEIYTF
d_call: .; v_call: TRBV11-1; j_call: TRBJ1-1; clone_size: .; cdr3_nt: TGTGCCAGCAGCCCCGCGGGACCGGGGCCTGGAGCTTTCTTT; cdr3_aa: CASSPAGPGPGAFF
d_call: TRBD1; v_call: TRBV7-2; j_call: TRBJ1-4; clone_size: .; cdr3_nt: TGTGCCAGCAGCCCGCGTTCCGGGACAGGGGTTGGAAAACTGTTTTTT; cdr3_aa: CASSPRSGTGVGKLFF
d_call: TRBD2; v_call: TRBV6-6; j_call: TRBJ2-7; clone_size: .; cdr3_nt: TGTGCCAGCACCAACCTAGCGGCCGGCGGGGAGCAGTACTTC; cdr3_aa: CASTNLAAGGEQYF
d_call: .; v_call: TRBV2; j_call: TRBJ1-1; clone_size: .; cdr3_nt: TGTGCCACCCGCCGGGACATGAACACTGAAGCTTTCTTT; cdr3_aa: CATRRDMNTEAFF
d_call: .; v_call: TRBV3-1/TRBV3-2; j_call: TRBJ2-7; clone_size: .; cdr3_nt: TGTGCCAGCAGCCAAGCGGGCAGGGCAATTTACGAGCAGTACTTC; cdr3_aa: CASSQAGRAIYEQYF
d_call: TRBD2; v_call: TRBV4-3; j_call: TRBJ2-7; clone_size: .; cdr3_nt: TGCGCCAGCAGCCAGACTAGCGGGAGCTCCTACGAGCAGTACTTC; cdr3_aa: CASSQTSGSSYEQYF
d_call: .; v_call: TRBV10-3; j_call: TRBJ2-2; clone_size: .; cdr3_nt: TGTGCCATCAGGACGACAGCTTCCAACACCGGGGAGCTGTTTTTT; cdr3_aa: CAIRTTASNTGELFF
d_call: TRBD2; v_call: TRBV11-2; j_call: TRBJ2-1; clone_size: .; cdr3_nt: TGTGCCAGCAGACCAGCGGGGGGTTCCTACAATGAGCAGTTCTTC; cdr3_aa: CASRPAGGSYNEQFF
d_call: .; v_call: TRBV7-3; j_call: TRBJ1-1; clone_size: .; cdr3_nt: TGTGCCAGCAGCGCGAGCGAGACCACTGAAGCTTTCTTT; cdr3_aa: CASSASETTEAFF
d_call: TRBD2; v_call: TRBV12-5; j_call: TRBJ2-1; clone_size: .; cdr3_nt: TGTGCTAGTGGTCCGGGGCCGGGGAGGGGTCTGTTCTTC; cdr3_aa: CASGPGPGRGLFF
d_call: .; v_call: TRBV5-1; j_call: TRBJ2-3; clone_size: .; cdr3_nt: TGCGCCAGCAGCCTACTGGGCCAGACAGATACGCAGTATTTT; cdr3_aa: CASSLLGQTDTQYF
d_call: TRBD2; v_call: TRBV5-1; j_call: TRBJ2-5; clone_size: .; cdr3_nt: TGCGCCAGCAGCCTTCGGACTAGCACCGAGACCCAGTACTTC; cdr3_aa: CASSLRTSTETQYF
d_call: .; v_call: TRBV7-6; j_call: TRBJ1-1; clone_size: .; cdr3_nt: TGTGCCAGCAGCATCCCCGGGAACACTGAAGCTTTCTTT; cdr3_aa: CASSIPGNTEAFF
d_call: TRBD1; v_call: TRBV11-3; j_call: TRBJ1-2; clone_size: .; cdr3_nt: TGTGCCAGCAGCACGCGGACAGGGGACTATGGCTACACCTTC; cdr3_aa: CASSTRTGDYGYTF
d_call: .; v_call: TRBV7-2; j_call: TRBJ1-2; clone_size: once; cdr3_nt: TGTGCCAGCGTCGACAGTAGTTCTAACTATGGCTACACCTTC; cdr3_aa: CASVDSSSNYGYTF
d_call: .; v_call: TRBV18; j_call: TRBJ1-1; clone_size: .; cdr3_nt: TGTGCCAGCTCACCACTGCAGGACACTGAAGCTTTCTTT; cdr3_aa: CASSPLQDTEAFF
d_call: .; v_call: TRBV6-5; j_call: TRBJ2-2; clone_size: .; cdr3_nt: TGTGCCAGCCCGGACAGGAACACCGGGGAGCTGTTTTTT; cdr3_aa: CASPDRNTGELFF
d_call: TRBD2; v_call: TRBV7-3; j_call: TRBJ2-1; clone_size: .; cdr3_nt: TGTGCCAGCAGCTTAATCTCGATCAGCGGGGGGCCCAACAATGAGCAGTTCTTC; cdr3_aa: CASSLISISGGPNNEQFF
d_call: TRBD1; v_call: TRBV5-1; j_call: TRBJ1-2; clone_size: .; cdr3_nt: TGCGCCAGCAGCCCGGACAGGGGTGATGGCTACACCTTC; cdr3_aa: CASSPDRGDGYTF
d_call: .; v_call: TRBV7-9; j_call: TRBJ1-2; clone_size: .; cdr3_nt: TGTGCCAGCAGCTTAGCGGCCGGGAATGGCTACACCTTC; cdr3_aa: CASSLAAGNGYTF
d_call: .; v_call: TRBV5-8; j_call: TRBJ2-5; clone_size: .; cdr3_nt: TGTGCCAGCAGCCGGGGAGGCGTATACCAAGAGACCCAGTACTTC; cdr3_aa: CASSRGGVYQETQYF
d_call: .; v_call: TRBV18; j_call: TRBJ2-5; clone_size: .; cdr3_nt: TGTGCCACCGCCGTAGAGCAAGAGACCCAGTACTTC; cdr3_aa: CATAVEQETQYF
d_call: .; v_call: TRBV7-9; j_call: TRBJ1-3; clone_size: .; cdr3_nt: TGTGCCAGCAGCTTAGGTCGCACCATATATTTT; cdr3_aa: CASSLGRTIYF
d_call: .; v_call: TRBV28; j_call: TRBJ1-6; clone_size: .; cdr3_nt: TGTGCCAGCAGTTTATGGGGGCGGGGTAATTCACCCCTCCACTTT; cdr3_aa: CASSLWGRGNSPLHF
d_call: .; v_call: TRBV5-1; j_call: TRBJ2-2; clone_size: .; cdr3_nt: TGCGCCAGCAGCTTCCAACCATTACGCCCGGACACCGGGGAGCTGTTTTTT; cdr3_aa: CASSFQPLRPDTGELFF
d_call: TRBD2; v_call: TRBV19; j_call: TRBJ2-4; clone_size: .; cdr3_nt: TGTGCCAGTAGTTTCGGGGGGGCGGGAAACATTCAGTACTTC; cdr3_aa: CASSFGGAGNIQYF
d_call: TRBD1; v_call: TRBV28; j_call: TRBJ1-5; clone_size: .; cdr3_nt: TGTGCCAGCAGTTTGGGGACAGGCTACAATCAGCCCCAGCATTTT; cdr3_aa: CASSLGTGYNQPQHF
d_call: .; v_call: TRBV9; j_call: TRBJ2-3; clone_size: .; cdr3_nt: TGTGCCAGCAGCGTCCCAGGGGCAGATACGCAGTATTTT; cdr3_aa: CASSVPGADTQYF
d_call: .; v_call: TRBV15; j_call: TRBJ2-7; clone_size: .; cdr3_nt: TGTGCCACCAGCAACCTACCAGGGGGACTAGGTTACCCCTACGAGCAGTACTTC; cdr3_aa: CATSNLPGGLGYPYEQYF
d_call: TRBD2; v_call: TRBV7-3; j_call: TRBJ2-3; clone_size: .; cdr3_nt: TGTGCCAGCAGCGCCTCCGGGGGGGCAACAGATACGCAGTATTTT; cdr3_aa: CASSASGGATDTQYF
d_call: .; v_call: TRBV28; j_call: TRBJ2-7; clone_size: few; cdr3_nt: TGTGCCAGCAGTGTGGCCCAAGCCTACGAGCAGTACTTC; cdr3_aa: CASSVAQAYEQYF
d_call: .; v_call: TRBV7-6; j_call: TRBJ2-5; clone_size: .; cdr3_nt: TGTGCCAGCAGCTTAGATGTTCAGGGACGGGGGGAGACCCAGTACTTC; cdr3_aa: CASSLDVQGRGETQYF
d_call: .; v_call: TRBV20-1; j_call: TRBJ1-1; clone_size: .; cdr3_nt: TGCGCTTCTCAGGGCCTCACTGAAGCTTTCTTT; cdr3_aa: CASQGLTEAFF
d_call: TRBD2; v_call: TRBV30; j_call: TRBJ2-3; clone_size: .; cdr3_nt: TGTGCCTGGGAAGCGGGAACTAGCACAGATACGCAGTATTTT; cdr3_aa: CAWEAGTSTDTQYF
d_call: TRBD1; v_call: TRBV9; j_call: TRBJ2-5; clone_size: .; cdr3_nt: TGTGCCAGCAGCGTAGGGGACAGGGTTCAAGAGACCCAGTACTTC; cdr3_aa: CASSVGDRVQETQYF
d_call: TRBD1; v_call: TRBV5-1; j_call: TRBJ1-2; clone_size: .; cdr3_nt: TGCGCCAGCAGCTTGGGACAGGGGATAAACTATGGCTACACCTTC; cdr3_aa: CASSLGQGINYGYTF
d_call: TRBD2; v_call: TRBV5-1; j_call: TRBJ2-7; clone_size: .; cdr3_nt: TGCGCCAGCAGTCCAACGGGGGGTCGCTCCTACGAGCAGTACTTC; cdr3_aa: CASSPTGGRSYEQYF
d_call: .; v_call: TRBV4-3; j_call: TRBJ1-4; clone_size: .; cdr3_nt: TGCGCCAGCAGCCACTACAGCGGGGTAGGTGAAAAACTGTTTTTT; cdr3_aa: CASSHYSGVGEKLFF
d_call: .; v_call: TRBV5-6; j_call: TRBJ1-1; clone_size: .; cdr3_nt: TGTGCCAGCAGCTTGGCAGGGGACCTTGAAGCTTTCTTT; cdr3_aa: CASSLAGDLEAFF
d_call: .; v_call: TRBV6-5; j_call: TRBJ2-7; clone_size: .; cdr3_nt: TGTGCCAGCAGTTACTGGGAAGGAGGCGACGAGCAGTACTTC; cdr3_aa: CASSYWEGGDEQYF
d_call: TRBD1; v_call: TRBV9; j_call: TRBJ1-1; clone_size: .; cdr3_nt: TGTGCCAGCAGCCCCCGGGACAGGGCGCCGCCAGCTTTCTTT; cdr3_aa: CASSPRDRAPPAFF
d_call: TRBD1; v_call: TRBV2; j_call: TRBJ1-4; clone_size: .; cdr3_nt: TGTGCCAGCAGTGAAGGTCAAAAGGGGGCAGGTGAAAAACTGTTTTTT; cdr3_aa: CASSEGQKGAGEKLFF
d_call: TRBD1; v_call: TRBV19; j_call: TRBJ1-5; clone_size: .; cdr3_nt: TGTGCCAGTAGTGACAGGGTGGGCCAGCCCCAGCATTTT; cdr3_aa: CASSDRVGQPQHF
d_call: .; v_call: TRBV5-4; j_call: TRBJ1-1; clone_size: .; cdr3_nt: TGTGCCAGTTCGGGGATGAACACTGAAGCTTTCTTT; cdr3_aa: CASSGMNTEAFF